This TCR beta chain was profiled in a study of cytomegalovirus exposure and HLA in healthy donors. Of note for this clone: Antigen specificity is unknown.

General study results and limits: In vitro checks showed that a few CMV-associated chains really do target CMV antigens.

Per germline, CDR1 SGHRS and CDR2 YFSETQ. Losses at the gene ends were 0 bases for V and 0 bases for J; bases not matched to a gene: 8. CDR3 length equals 17 residues. Sequenced by immunoSEQ multiplex PCR; TCRdb stores in-frame clones only, minus some. The repertoire holds a few hundred thousand clones, with just over 85% as singletons. The chain links TRBV5-1 to TRBJ1-2; the match to TRBD1 covers 7 bases. The sequenced sample consisted of PBMCs. The source of this sequence is a woman between 18 and 30 years old in good health and CMV-seronegative. As DNA, the CDR3 is TGCGCCAGCAGCTTGGCAACAGGGGCCCTAGCTAACTATGGCTACACCTTC. It specifies CASSLATGALANYGYTF.